At least ten counts were recorded for the clone carrying this T cell receptor (beta chain). This specimen belongs to a study of regulatory T cells in long-lasting Graves disease. Relying on iRepertoire HTBI primers and Arm-PCR of CDR3 regions, the team built TCR beta libraries. In the authors' methods: Samples revealed approximately 60 TRBV and roughly 15 TRBJ segments. MiXCR was run by TCRdb on the multiplex PCR reads, yielding one entry per CDR3 protein. These V and J calls are TCRdb output, not the study's own analysis. Among 550,000 to 650,000 distinct CDR3 sequences listed, around 16% were seen once. Time point noted: newly diagnosed GD, antithyroid drugs for less than 3 months. With RNA extracted from PBMCs as input, the TCR library was made. The CDR3 runs 16 residues. The V gene lost 1 base and the J gene lost 0 bases, with 13 bases spanning the gap. The germline V gene encodes CDR1 SGHVS and CDR2 FQNEAQ.

The same data also went into a second study, on T cells in Graves' hyperthyroidism and ophthalmopathy. That source adds: TCR CDR3 underwent first-round RT-PCR with the HTBI primer set. Ophthalmopathy cases were set apart from stable hyperthyroidism by a 13 V-J model.

This sequence was found in a young man with Graves disease. Sequences were derived from peripheral blood mononuclear cells (PBMCs), sampled at new diagnosis, from a patient treated with antithyroid drugs. The rearrangement joins TRBV7-8 to TRBJ2-7; D perhaps matches TRBD1 (5 bases). CDR3 sequence (DNA): TGTGCCAGCAGCTTAGGGGTCAGGGTGAGCTCCTACGAGCAGTACTTC. Protein sequence: CASSLGVRVSSYEQYF.